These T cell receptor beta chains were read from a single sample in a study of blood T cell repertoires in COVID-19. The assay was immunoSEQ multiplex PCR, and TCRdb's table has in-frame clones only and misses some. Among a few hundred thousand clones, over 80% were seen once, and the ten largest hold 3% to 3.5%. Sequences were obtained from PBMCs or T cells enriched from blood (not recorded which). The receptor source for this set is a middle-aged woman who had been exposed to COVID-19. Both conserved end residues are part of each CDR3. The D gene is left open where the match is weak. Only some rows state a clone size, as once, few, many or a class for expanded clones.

CASSQRQGSNSPLHF | TGTGCCAGCAGCCAGAGACAGGGTAGCAATTCACCCCTCCACTTT | TRBJ1-6 | few | TRBD1 | TRBV3-1/TRBV3-2
CASSVGDSSGNTIYF | TGTGCCAGCAGCGTAGGGGACAGCTCTGGAAACACCATATATTTT | TRBJ1-3 | - | TRBD1 | TRBV9
CASSVRTGELFF | TGTGCCAGCAGTGTCCGCACCGGGGAGCTGTTTTTT | TRBJ2-2 | - | - | TRBV25-1
CASSVEVDRGNQPQHF | TGTGCCAGCAGTGTAGAAGTCGACAGGGGCAATCAGCCCCAGCATTTT | TRBJ1-5 | - | TRBD1 | TRBV6-1
CASSLWGWDREEGNTIYF | TGTGCCAGCAGCTTATGGGGTTGGGACAGGGAAGAAGGAAACACCATATATTTT | TRBJ1-3 | - | TRBD1 | TRBV5-6
CASSSGGGVNTGELFF | TGTGCCAGCAGCTCGGGCGGGGGCGTAAACACCGGGGAGCTGTTTTTT | TRBJ2-2 | - | - | TRBV11-3
CASSLGGPGRGAFF | TGTGCCAGCAGCTTAGGTGGGCCAGGGCGGGGAGCTTTCTTT | TRBJ1-1 | - | - | TRBV7-8
CASSITGGNQPQHF | TGTGCCAGCAGCATCACAGGGGGCAATCAGCCCCAGCATTTT | TRBJ1-5 | - | TRBD1 | TRBV7-2
CASSLAGGTNTGELFF | TGTGCCAGTAGTCTAGCAGGTGGAACGAACACCGGGGAGCTGTTTTTT | TRBJ2-2 | once | - | TRBV19
CASSPQGNTDEQFF | TGTGCCAGCAGCCCCCAGGGGAACACGGATGAGCAGTTCTTC | TRBJ2-1 | - | - | TRBV7-3
CASSLLPTAHEQYF | TGCGCCAGCAGCTTGCTGCCGACAGCACACGAGCAGTACTTC | TRBJ2-7 | - | - | TRBV5-1
CASSSGGDPVSSYEQYF | TGTGCCAGCAGCTCGGGAGGGGACCCCGTTAGCTCCTACGAGCAGTACTTC | TRBJ2-7 | few | TRBD2 | TRBV13
CASSLGGRETQYF | TGTGCCAGCAGTTTAGGGGGCCGGGAGACCCAGTACTTC | TRBJ2-5 | - | TRBD1 | TRBV6-5
CASSLYMRTEAFF | TGTGCCAGCAGCTTATACATGCGGACTGAAGCTTTCTTT | TRBJ1-1 | - | - | TRBV7-2
CASSLTGATEAFF | TGTGCCAGCAGCTTAACAGGGGCCACTGAAGCTTTCTTT | TRBJ1-1 | - | TRBD1 | TRBV11-1
CASSSGLAGGWTDTQYF | TGTGCCAGCAGCTCAGGACTAGCGGGAGGGTGGACAGATACGCAGTATTTT | TRBJ2-3 | - | TRBD2 | TRBV7-2
CASSLAGGAGSNQPQHF | TGTGCCAGCAGCTTGGCAGGGGGTGCGGGTAGCAATCAGCCCCAGCATTTT | TRBJ1-5 | - | TRBD1 | TRBV7-8
CASRQLAGEIYEQYF | TGTGCCAGCAGACAACTAGCGGGGGAGATCTACGAGCAGTACTTC | TRBJ2-7 | - | TRBD2 | TRBV6-5
CASGTSGCEALDHPHYNSPLHF | TGTGCTAGTGGAACCTCGGGTTGCGAAGCACTAGACCACCCGCACTATAATTCACCCCTCCACTTT | TRBJ1-6 | - | - | TRBV12-5
CASSLSYEQFF | TGTGCCAGCAGCTTAAGCTATGAGCAGTTCTTC | TRBJ2-1 | - | - | TRBV7-8
CASTPGGSYNEQFF | TGTGCCAGCACCCCGGGAGGCTCCTACAATGAGCAGTTCTTC | TRBJ2-1 | - | TRBD2 | TRBV27
CASSQDLLARDTQYF | TGCGCCAGCAGCCAAGATCTGCTAGCGAGGGATACGCAGTATTTT | TRBJ2-3 | - | - | TRBV4-1
CASSGKDSKNEKLFF | TGTGCCAGCAGCGGGAAGGACAGTAAAAATGAAAAACTGTTTTTT | TRBJ1-4 | - | - | TRBV5-6
CSASGAVASTDTQYF | TGCAGTGCTAGTGGTGCAGTTGCTAGCACAGATACGCAGTATTTT | TRBJ2-3 | once | - | TRBV20-1
CASSPRGTLTAGYGNQPQHF | TGTGCCAGCAGCCCGCGGGGTACTCTAACCGCGGGGTATGGCAATCAGCCCCAGCATTTT | TRBJ1-5 | - | - | TRBV6-2/TRBV6-3
CASSTQSIRETQYF | TGTGCCAGCAGCACACAGAGCATCCGAGAGACCCAGTACTTC | TRBJ2-5 | - | - | TRBV5-1
CASSQPTGGIYYGYTF | TGTGCCAGCAGCCAACCGACAGGGGGGATCTACTATGGCTACACCTTC | TRBJ1-2 | - | TRBD1 | TRBV3-1/TRBV3-2
CATSDPGTGVQGELFF | TGTGCCACCAGTGATCCAGGGACAGGGGTACAGGGGGAGCTGTTTTTT | TRBJ2-2 | few | TRBD1 | TRBV24-1
CASSGLAGGSYEQYF | TGTGCCAGCAGCGGACTAGCGGGGGGCTCCTACGAGCAGTACTTC | TRBJ2-7 | - | TRBD2 | TRBV7-2
CASSPSGGSISTDTQYF | TGTGCCAGCTCACCAAGTGGGGGGTCCATTAGCACAGATACGCAGTATTTT | TRBJ2-3 | - | - | TRBV18
CASSQDDSLKNSPLHF | TGCGCCAGCAGCCAGGACGACAGCCTTAAAAATTCACCCCTCCACTTT | TRBJ1-6 | - | - | TRBV4-3